Following are 12 T cell receptor beta chains from one sample sequenced in a study of vaccination and CD4 T cells after COVID-19. TCRdb called the PCR reads again in MiXCR, with one record for every CDR3 protein. Among 20,000 or so distinct CDR3 sequences listed, roughly 62% were seen once. Sequencing used CD4+ T cells from blood, obtained after SARS-CoV-2 vaccination. The receptors originated from a human donor who had recovered from COVID-19.

This rearrangement joins TRBV5-1 to TRBJ2-1, with 11 bases identical to TRBD2. The J segment lost 0 bases and the V segment lost 1 base, leaving 0 bases of the junction unmatched. Looked up from germline, CDR1 is SGHRS and CDR2 is YFSETQ. This CDR3 has 16 residues. The DNA for the CDR3 is TGCGCCAGCAGCTTGACTAGCGGGAGCTCCTACAATGAGCAGTTCTTC. Translated, it gives CASSLTSGSSYNEQFF.

This chain joins TRBV20-1 and TRBJ2-5; D ambiguous. This CDR3 has 13 amino acids. Trimming left V 4 bases short and J 2 bases short, with 11 bases between. Germline values: CDR1 DFQATT, CDR2 SNEGSKA (reference sequence). The CDR3 protein is CSANSDIQETQYF. The DNA of the CDR3 is TGCAGTGCTAACTCTGATATTCAAGAGACCCAGTACTTC.

This clonotype was detected a few times. For the CDR3, the DNA is TGTGCCAGCAGTTTTGGGACAGATTCTAACTATGGCTACACCTTC. It encodes CASSFGTDSNYGYTF. The chain combines TRBV6-5 with TRBJ1-2; 7 bases are shared with TRBD1. Trimming at V came to 4 bases and at J to 0 bases, leaving 5 bases not matched to a gene. From germline, CDR1 is MNHEY and CDR2 SVGAGI. The CDR3 is made up of 15 amino acids.

The V and J genes are TRBV27 and TRBJ2-2; 9 nucleotides agree with TRBD2. CDR1 and CDR2 (germline): MNHEY, SMNVEV (reference sequence). J lost 1 base, V lost 2 bases, and 5 bases had no gene match. CDR3 length: 17 amino acids. CDR3 sequence (DNA): TGTGCCAGCAGTTTAAGGTGGACTAGCGTGAACACCGGGGAGCTGTTTTTT. Translated, it gives CASSLRWTSVNTGELFF.

This rearrangement joins TRBV15 to TRBJ2-1; 7 bases line up with TRBD2. The ends lost 1 base at V and 7 bases at J; junction bases unmatched: 10. Germline loops: CDR1 LNHNV, CDR2 YYDKDF (reference sequence). The CDR3 extends over 16 amino acids. The CDR3 nucleotides are TGTGCCACCAGCAGAGGAGGGGAGCGGGAATCAAATGAGCAGTTCTTC. It translates to CATSRGGERESNEQFF.

The chain joins TRBV23-1 to TRBJ2-2; D perhaps matches TRBD1 (6 bases). TRBV23-1 is an open reading frame, and its role is uncertain. V was shortened by 2 bases and J by 0 bases, with 7 bases between the two germline ends. This CDR3 has 15 amino acids. The CDR3 region has the DNA TGCGCCAGCAGTCAAAACAGGGCGAACACCGGGGAGCTGTTTTTT. Its translation is CASSQNRANTGELFF.

The gene calls are TRBV7-9 and TRBJ2-2; tentative D call: TRBD1 (5 bases). Germline V gene data show CDR1 as SEHNR and CDR2 as FQNEAQ (reference sequence). The ends were cut back, 3 bases at V and 4 bases at J, with 9 bases in the middle. This CDR3 is built from 14 residues. The CDR3 loop is CASSFQGSTGELFF. CDR3 bases: TGTGCCAGCAGCTTCCAGGGAAGCACCGGGGAGCTGTTTTTT.

V and J are TRBV6-1 and TRBJ2-1; 11 nucleotides line up with TRBD1. CDR3 length: 17 amino acids. V shed 4 bases and J 8 bases; nucleotides not matched to a gene: 13. CDR1 is MNHNS and CDR2 is SASEGT in the germline V gene. This CDR3 is CASSGTGGWGDSHEQFF. CDR3 DNA: TGTGCCAGCAGTGGGACAGGGGGCTGGGGAGATAGCCATGAGCAGTTCTTC.

This chain joins TRBV5-3 and TRBJ2-7; TRBD2 matches 13 bases. TRBV5-3 qualifies as an ORF whose function is uncertain. The CDR3 runs 20 residues. V was pared by 2 bases and J by 3 bases, with 17 bases of the junction left unmatched. The CDR3 nucleotides read TGTGCCAGAAGCTTAACTATCCCCGGGACTAGCGGGATCTTTGTCTACGAGCAGTACTTC. This sequence encodes CARSLTIPGTSGIFVYEQYF.

The chain has TRBV5-1 and TRBJ2-1; TRBD2 matches at 11 bases. With 3 bases clipped from V and 9 bases from J, the junction kept 8 bases outside the gene matches. The CDR3 has 15 amino acids. CDR1 SGHRS and CDR2 YFSETQ come from the germline V gene. CDR3 residues: CASSYLAGGPLEQFF. CDR3 in DNA: TGCGCCAGCAGCTACTTAGCGGGAGGGCCCCTTGAGCAGTTCTTC. The variable domain in full, with the rest retrieved from reference TRBV5-1 and TRBJ2-1, is KAGVTQTPRYLIKTRGQQVTLSCSPISGHRSVSWYQQTPGQGLQFLFEYFSETQRNKGNFPGRFSGRQFSNSRSEMNVSTLELGDSALYLCASSYLAGGPLEQFFGPGTRLTVL.

This clonotype was detected only a few times. The chain employs TRBV6-1 and TRBJ2-7; D is unclear. CDR3 size: 14 residues. Germline CDR1 and CDR2: MNHNS and SASEGT. The V gene lost 4 bases and the J gene lost 3 bases, with 13 bases spanning the gap. The DNA for the CDR3 is TGTGCCAGCAGTGCTGCAGATAATTACTACGAGCAGTACTTC. It yields the protein CASSAADNYYEQYF.

This chain uses TRBV2 with TRBJ2-7; TRBD2 might be the D (5 bases). The ends were cut back, 3 bases at V and 6 bases at J, with 21 bases in the middle. The germline CDR1 and CDR2 sequences are SNHLY and FYNNEI. The CDR3 totals 16 residues. CDR3 region: CASSDDTAREVGEQYF. In DNA form, the CDR3 reads TGTGCCAGCAGTGACGATACCGCCCGGGAAGTGGGCGAGCAGTACTTC.